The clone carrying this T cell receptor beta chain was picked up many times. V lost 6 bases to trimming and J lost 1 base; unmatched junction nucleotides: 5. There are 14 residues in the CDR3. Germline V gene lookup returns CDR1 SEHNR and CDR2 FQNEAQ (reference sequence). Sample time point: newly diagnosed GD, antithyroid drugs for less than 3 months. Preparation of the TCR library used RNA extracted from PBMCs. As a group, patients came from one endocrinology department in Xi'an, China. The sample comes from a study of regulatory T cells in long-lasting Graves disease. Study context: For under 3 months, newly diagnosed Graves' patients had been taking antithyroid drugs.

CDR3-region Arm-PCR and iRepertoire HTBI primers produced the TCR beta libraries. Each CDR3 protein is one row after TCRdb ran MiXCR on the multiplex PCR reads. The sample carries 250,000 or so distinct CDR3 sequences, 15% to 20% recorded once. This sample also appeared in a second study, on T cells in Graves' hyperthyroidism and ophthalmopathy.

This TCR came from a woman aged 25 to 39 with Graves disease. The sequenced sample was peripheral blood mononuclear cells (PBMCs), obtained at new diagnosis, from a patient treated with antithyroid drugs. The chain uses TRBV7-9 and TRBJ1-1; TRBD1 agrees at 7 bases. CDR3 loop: CASRSGQENTEAFF. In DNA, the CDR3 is TGTGCCAGCAGATCCGGACAGGAGAACACTGAAGCTTTCTTT.